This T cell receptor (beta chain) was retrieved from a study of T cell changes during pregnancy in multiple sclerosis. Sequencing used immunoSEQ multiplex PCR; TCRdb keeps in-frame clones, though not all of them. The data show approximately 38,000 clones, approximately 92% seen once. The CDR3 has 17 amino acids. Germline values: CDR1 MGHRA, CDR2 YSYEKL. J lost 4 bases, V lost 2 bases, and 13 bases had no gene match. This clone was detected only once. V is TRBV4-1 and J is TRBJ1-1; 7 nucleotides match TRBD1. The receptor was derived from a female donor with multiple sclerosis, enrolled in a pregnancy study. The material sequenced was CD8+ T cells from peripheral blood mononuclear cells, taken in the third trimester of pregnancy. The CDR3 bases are TGCGCCAGCAGCCAACCGACAGGGACGGGAGTGGCCACTGAAGCTTTCTTT. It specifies CASSQPTGTGVATEAFF.